These 3 T cell receptor beta chains came from one sample sequenced in a study of naive and memory T cell subsets. These receptors lack a known antigen. An equimolar mix of two oligonucleotides served as the beta constant-region primer for TRBC1 and TRBC2. Four rounds of PCR amplified the ligated cDNA using nested alpha and beta constant-region primers plus SP2. TCRdb recomputed calls from the UMI-ligation and nested PCR reads with MiXCR, one row per CDR3 protein. The table includes roughly 92,000 distinct CDR3 sequences, about 10% detected once. The study's findings and limits: Naive repertoires, especially CD8, held a few larger clonotypes, possibly memory cells re-expressing CD45RA.

Sequences were obtained from naive CD4+ T cells from blood. Receptors originate from a human donor in good health.

This clonotype was seen more than once but under ten times. The chain combines TRBV5-1 with TRBJ2-7; D unclear. The CDR3 loop spans 13 amino acids. Germline loops: CDR1 SGHRS, CDR2 YFSETQ. V lost 0 bases to trimming and J lost 3 bases, with 7 bases between them. This CDR3 is CASSLASGYEQYF. The CDR3 DNA reads as TGCGCCAGCAGCTTGGCCTCGGGCTACGAGCAGTACTTC.

At least ten counts were recorded for this clonotype. CDR3: CASSVALEVSGIYEQYF. CDR3 DNA: TGTGCCAGCAGCGTAGCTTTGGAGGTATCGGGAATCTACGAGCAGTACTTC. The V call is TRBV9, the J call TRBJ2-7, with TRBD2 as a possible D gene (5 bases). CDR3 length: 17 amino acids. Germline loops: CDR1 SGDLS, CDR2 YYNGEE. Trimming took 0 bases from V and 3 from J, leaving 19 bases between them.

This clonotype was seen ten or more times. The chain couples TRBV19 to TRBJ2-7; 9 bases are shared with TRBD2. CDR3 size: 15 residues. Trimming cost V 4 bases and J 1 base; bases outside gene matches: 5. Germline values: CDR1 LNHDA, CDR2 SQIVND (reference sequence). CDR3 DNA: TGTGCCAGTAGTACCAGTAGCGGGAGTTCCTACGAGCAGTACTTC. Protein product: CASSTSSGSSYEQYF. The full variable domain, with the rest looked up from reference TRBV19 and TRBJ2-7, is DGGITQSPKYLFRKEGQNVTLSCEQNLNHDAMYWYRQDPGQGLRLIYYSQIVNDFQKGDIAEGYSVSREKKESFPLTVTSAQKNPTAFYLCASSTSSGSSYEQYFGPGTRLTVT.